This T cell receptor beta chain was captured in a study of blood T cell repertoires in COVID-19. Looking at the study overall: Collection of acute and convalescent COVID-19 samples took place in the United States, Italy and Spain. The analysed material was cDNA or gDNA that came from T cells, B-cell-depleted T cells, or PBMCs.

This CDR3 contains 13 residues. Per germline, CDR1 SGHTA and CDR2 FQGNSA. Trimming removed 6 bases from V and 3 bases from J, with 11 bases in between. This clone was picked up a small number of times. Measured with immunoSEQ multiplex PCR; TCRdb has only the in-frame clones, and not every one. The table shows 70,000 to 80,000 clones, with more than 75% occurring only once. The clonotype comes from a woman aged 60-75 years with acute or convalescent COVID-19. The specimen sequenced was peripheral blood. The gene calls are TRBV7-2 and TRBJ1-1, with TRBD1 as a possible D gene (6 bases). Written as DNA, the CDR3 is TGTGCCAGCAGTGGGACAATGTACACTGAAGCTTTCTTT. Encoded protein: CASSGTMYTEAFF.